Listed below are T cell receptor beta chains from one sample, sequenced in a study of regulatory T cells in long-lasting Graves disease. TCRdb analysed the multiplex PCR reads with MiXCR anew, one entry per CDR3 protein. The sample yields just over 600,000 distinct CDR3 sequences, 15% to 20% seen once. The data also belong to a second study, concerning T cells in Graves' hyperthyroidism and ophthalmopathy.

The specimen comprised peripheral blood mononuclear cells (PBMCs), sampled at new diagnosis, from a patient treated with antithyroid drugs. The receptors originated from a woman aged 30 to 39 with Graves disease. The CDR3 runs from the conserved cysteine through the conserved F or W. The order of the fields is CDR3 length, D gene, V gene, J gene, clone size, CDR3 DNA, CDR3 protein. A D gene is named only where the DNA matches it firmly. Size tells how often a clone was seen (once, few, many) or the class of an expanded clone, and some rows leave it out.

len: 14; d_gene: TRBD2; v_gene: TRBV28; j_gene: TRBJ2-1; abundance: many; CDR3nt: TGTGCCAGCAGCAGCGGGAGGTCTTATATGACGCAGTTCTTC; CDR3aa: CASSSGRSYMTQFF
len: 16; d_gene: TRBD1; v_gene: TRBV28; j_gene: TRBJ1-2; abundance: -; CDR3nt: TGTGCCAGCAGTCCCGGGACAGGGACGGGGTACTATGGCTACACCTTC; CDR3aa: CASSPGTGTGYYGYTF
len: 12; d_gene: TRBD1; v_gene: TRBV27; j_gene: TRBJ2-1; abundance: many; CDR3nt: TGTGCCAGCAGTTCCCCGGGACAGGGGTCCTTCTTC; CDR3aa: CASSSPGQGSFF
len: 16; d_gene: -; v_gene: TRBV28; j_gene: TRBJ2-2; abundance: -; CDR3nt: TGTGCCAGCGGTTTTCTCGGACAGCGGAACACCGGGGAGCTGTTTTTT; CDR3aa: CASGFLGQRNTGELFF
len: 15; d_gene: -; v_gene: TRBV12-3/TRBV12-4; j_gene: TRBJ2-3; abundance: -; CDR3nt: TGTGCCAGCATGGCAGGGGCAATCCCCACAGATACGCAGTATTTT; CDR3aa: CASMAGAIPTDTQYF
len: 15; d_gene: -; v_gene: TRBV27; j_gene: TRBJ2-6; abundance: -; CDR3nt: TGTGCCAGCAGTCCCTTGGGGGCTGGGGCCAACGTCCTGACTTTC; CDR3aa: CASSPLGAGANVLTF
len: 15; d_gene: TRBD1; v_gene: TRBV20-1; j_gene: TRBJ1-2; abundance: few; CDR3nt: TGCAGTGCTAGCGCGGGACAGGGTTTTGGGTATGGCTACACCTTC; CDR3aa: CSASAGQGFGYGYTF
len: 18; d_gene: TRBD1; v_gene: TRBV20-1; j_gene: TRBJ2-6; abundance: -; CDR3nt: TGCAGTGCGGAGGGAGGACAGGGACTGTCTTCTGGGGCCAACGTCCTGACTTTC; CDR3aa: CSAEGGQGLSSGANVLTF
len: 14; d_gene: -; v_gene: TRBV19; j_gene: TRBJ2-7; abundance: -; CDR3nt: TGTGCCAGTAGTATATCGAGCGGAGCCTACGAGCAGTACTTC; CDR3aa: CASSISSGAYEQYF
len: 16; d_gene: -; v_gene: TRBV11-2; j_gene: TRBJ2-5; abundance: few; CDR3nt: TGTGCCAGCAGCTTAGATCTCCAACTGGGTTGGGAGACCCAGTACTTC; CDR3aa: CASSLDLQLGWETQYF
len: 14; d_gene: TRBD2; v_gene: TRBV6-1; j_gene: TRBJ2-7; abundance: -; CDR3nt: TGTGCCAGCAGGAGAGCGGGAGGGGAATACGAGCAGTACTTC; CDR3aa: CASRRAGGEYEQYF
len: 16; d_gene: -; v_gene: TRBV20-1; j_gene: TRBJ1-5; abundance: -; CDR3nt: TGCAGTGCTAGAGATAGTACAGGCCTGGGCAATCAGCCCCAGCATTTT; CDR3aa: CSARDSTGLGNQPQHF
len: 16; d_gene: -; v_gene: TRBV11-2; j_gene: TRBJ2-1; abundance: many; CDR3nt: TGTGCCAGCAGCTTGAGGAGTGCGGGGCAAGGGGATGAGCAGTTCTTC; CDR3aa: CASSLRSAGQGDEQFF
len: 20; d_gene: TRBD2; v_gene: TRBV11-3; j_gene: TRBJ2-1; abundance: -; CDR3nt: TGTGCCAGCAGCCCATCATTCGGACTAGCGGGAGTAAAGGGGGACAATGAGCAGTTCTTC; CDR3aa: CASSPSFGLAGVKGDNEQFF
len: 14; d_gene: -; v_gene: TRBV18; j_gene: TRBJ1-6; abundance: few; CDR3nt: TGTGCCAGCTCACCATCAGGAGGGTATTCACCCCTCCACTTT; CDR3aa: CASSPSGGYSPLHF
len: 17; d_gene: -; v_gene: TRBV7-9; j_gene: TRBJ2-1; abundance: few; CDR3nt: TGTGCCAGCAGCCCGGCGCTTGGGGGAAAAACCTACAATGAGCAGTTCTTC; CDR3aa: CASSPALGGKTYNEQFF
len: 16; d_gene: -; v_gene: TRBV3-1; j_gene: TRBJ2-7; abundance: -; CDR3nt: TGTGCCAGCAGCCAAGATTCAAGGGGGATGGTCTACGAGCAGTACTTC; CDR3aa: CASSQDSRGMVYEQYF
len: 15; d_gene: TRBD2; v_gene: TRBV5-1; j_gene: TRBJ2-1; abundance: -; CDR3nt: TGCGCCAGCAGCTTGGCCCCACGGGGGGGGGATGAGCAGTTCTTC; CDR3aa: CASSLAPRGGDEQFF
len: 16; d_gene: -; v_gene: TRBV30; j_gene: TRBJ2-2; abundance: -; CDR3nt: TGTGCCTGGAGGCCGGGGCAGGGGATCCGGACCGGGGAGCTGTTTTTT; CDR3aa: CAWRPGQGIRTGELFF
len: 13; d_gene: -; v_gene: TRBV19; j_gene: TRBJ2-1; abundance: -; CDR3nt: TGTGCCAGTAGTCTATACAGCGCTGTTGTGCAGTTCTTC; CDR3aa: CASSLYSAVVQFF
len: 14; d_gene: TRBD1; v_gene: TRBV6-2/TRBV6-3; j_gene: TRBJ1-5; abundance: once; CDR3nt: TGTGCCAGCATAACAGGACAGGGCAATCAGCCCCAGCATTTT; CDR3aa: CASITGQGNQPQHF
len: 15; d_gene: -; v_gene: TRBV15; j_gene: TRBJ1-6; abundance: many; CDR3nt: TGTGCCACCAGCAGAGATGGTTACCGCGTTTCACCCCTCCACTTT; CDR3aa: CATSRDGYRVSPLHF
len: 13; d_gene: -; v_gene: TRBV19; j_gene: TRBJ1-2; abundance: many; CDR3nt: TGTGCCAGTAGTAGGGGGGTCTACTATGGCTACACCTTC; CDR3aa: CASSRGVYYGYTF
len: 15; d_gene: -; v_gene: TRBV9; j_gene: TRBJ1-2; abundance: -; CDR3nt: TGTGCCAGCAGCCCGGTCGGGGGGTATGAGGATGGCTACACCTTC; CDR3aa: CASSPVGGYEDGYTF
len: 16; d_gene: -; v_gene: TRBV5-1; j_gene: TRBJ1-4; abundance: few; CDR3nt: TGCGCCAGCAGAAGAGGCGACACACGGTCGGGTGAAAAACTGTTTTTT; CDR3aa: CASRRGDTRSGEKLFF
len: 16; d_gene: TRBD1; v_gene: TRBV28; j_gene: TRBJ1-5; abundance: many; CDR3nt: TGTGCCAGCAGTTCCAGTTTCGGGACAGCAAATCAGCCCCAGCATTTT; CDR3aa: CASSSSFGTANQPQHF
len: 19; d_gene: TRBD2; v_gene: TRBV29-1; j_gene: TRBJ2-1; abundance: -; CDR3nt: TGCAGCGTTGAATTGGTACTAGCGGCCACGAGGAGCTCCTACAATGAGCAGTTCTTC; CDR3aa: CSVELVLAATRSSYNEQFF
len: 14; d_gene: TRBD1; v_gene: TRBV29-1; j_gene: TRBJ2-2; abundance: -; CDR3nt: TGCAGCGTTGAGGGGACAGGGTTGACTGGGGAGCTGTTTTTT; CDR3aa: CSVEGTGLTGELFF
len: 12; d_gene: -; v_gene: TRBV29-1; j_gene: TRBJ1-1; abundance: many; CDR3nt: TGCAGGGGGGGTGGACTGAACACTGAAGCTTTCTTT; CDR3aa: CRGGGLNTEAFF
len: 14; d_gene: -; v_gene: TRBV28; j_gene: TRBJ1-4; abundance: many; CDR3nt: TGTGCCAGCAGTCCGAACGGTGAAGGTGAAAAACTGTTTTTT; CDR3aa: CASSPNGEGEKLFF
len: 16; d_gene: TRBD1; v_gene: TRBV4-1; j_gene: TRBJ2-7; abundance: many; CDR3nt: TGCGCCAGCAGCCAAGCCCCGGGACAGGAGGCCTACGAGCAGTACTTC; CDR3aa: CASSQAPGQEAYEQYF
len: 13; d_gene: -; v_gene: TRBV9; j_gene: TRBJ2-7; abundance: -; CDR3nt: TGTGCCAGCAGCGTAACGGAATCCTACGAGCAGTACTTC; CDR3aa: CASSVTESYEQYF
len: 15; d_gene: -; v_gene: TRBV12-3/TRBV12-4; j_gene: TRBJ2-1; abundance: few; CDR3nt: TGTGCCAGCAGCCAACTTTCGAGGGCGCGCAATGAGCAGTTCTTC; CDR3aa: CASSQLSRARNEQFF
len: 15; d_gene: -; v_gene: TRBV5-1; j_gene: TRBJ1-4; abundance: -; CDR3nt: TGCGCCAGCAGCTCGACAGTTGCAACTAATGAAAAACTGTTTTTT; CDR3aa: CASSSTVATNEKLFF
len: 15; d_gene: -; v_gene: TRBV5-5; j_gene: TRBJ2-1; abundance: few; CDR3nt: TGTGCCAGCAGCCCCTCTCCGGGAGTGGTTAATGAGCAGTTCTTC; CDR3aa: CASSPSPGVVNEQFF
len: 14; d_gene: -; v_gene: TRBV5-1; j_gene: TRBJ1-4; abundance: many; CDR3nt: TGCGCCAGCAGCGTGCAGGGAGGTAATGAAAAACTGTTTTTT; CDR3aa: CASSVQGGNEKLFF
len: 16; d_gene: TRBD1; v_gene: TRBV6-5; j_gene: TRBJ2-2; abundance: many; CDR3nt: TGTGCCAGCAGTTACGGGCGAGGGACAGACACCGGGGAGCTGTTTTTT; CDR3aa: CASSYGRGTDTGELFF
len: 14; d_gene: -; v_gene: TRBV18; j_gene: TRBJ2-3; abundance: many; CDR3nt: TGTGCCAGCTCACGTCAGGGATTCACAGATACGCAGTATTTT; CDR3aa: CASSRQGFTDTQYF